This TCR beta chain was found in a study of T cells in Graves' hyperthyroidism and ophthalmopathy. The CDR3 totals 13 residues. Trimming removed 2 bases from V and 4 bases from J, with 8 bases in between. CDR1 is MNHEY and CDR2 is SVGAGI in the germline V gene. This clonotype was seen repeatedly, ten times or more. It was RNA transcripts that yielded the amplified TCR beta CDR3 regions. In the first-round RT-PCR of the TCR CDR3, the HTBI primer set was used. TCRdb redid the calling of the multiplex PCR reads with MiXCR, one entry per CDR3 protein. The table has under 300,000 distinct CDR3 sequences, 20% to 30% seen once.

Material: blood. This receptor was obtained from a man aged 35 to 55 with Graves' hyperthyroidism that later progressed to Graves' ophthalmopathy. The rearrangement links TRBV6-5 to TRBJ2-5, with D hard to call. Here the CDR3 reads CASSYKGRETQYF. In DNA, the CDR3 is TGTGCCAGCAGTTACAAAGGGCGAGAGACCCAGTACTTC.